One and the same sample provided the 15 T cell receptor beta chains below, sequenced in a study of T cells in Graves' hyperthyroidism and ophthalmopathy. Amplification of TCR beta CDR3 regions was performed using RNA transcripts as template. Initially, a first-round RT-PCR of the TCR CDR3 employed the HTBI primer set. TCRdb re-called the multiplex PCR reads with MiXCR, one entry per CDR3 protein. The sample contains 450,000 to 650,000 distinct CDR3 sequences, 12% to 15% of which appear only once. Sample: blood. These receptors were collected from a woman between 18 and 30 years old with Graves' ophthalmopathy.

This clonotype appeared many times. The V call is TRBV5-6, the J call TRBJ2-1; 8 bases align to TRBD2. This CDR3 has 16 residues. The V and J ends lost 1 base and 10 bases, in that order; junction bases with no gene match: 13. The germline CDR1 and CDR2 sequences are SGHDT and YYEEEE. The CDR3 spells CASSLYWTGGPGEQFF. CDR3 coding DNA: TGTGCCAGCAGCTTGTATTGGACGGGAGGGCCAGGGGAGCAGTTCTTC.

The chain carries TRBV19 and TRBJ1-6; TRBD1 is a possible D gene (6 bases). Trimming cost V 5 bases and J 10 bases, with 18 bases left between them. The CDR3 runs to 15 residues. From germline, CDR1 is LNHDA and CDR2 SQIVND (reference sequence). The CDR3 sequence is CASSSTTGLGSPLHF. The CDR3 coding sequence is TGTGCCAGTAGTTCAACTACAGGGCTTGGGTCACCCCTCCACTTT.

In this sample, this clonotype turned up many times. This sequence joins TRBV6-1 and TRBJ2-6; 7 bases are a match to TRBD1. V lost 7 bases and J lost 2; bases outside the gene matches: 5. This CDR3 is built from 15 residues. Germline V gene lookup returns CDR1 MNHNS and CDR2 SASEGT. This CDR3 reads CASNPGGTGANVLTF. CDR3 nucleotides: TGTGCCAGCAATCCAGGGGGAACTGGGGCCAACGTCCTGACTTTC.

There are many counts of this clonotype. This rearrangement joins TRBV6-1 to TRBJ1-1; 8 bases are shared with TRBD1. The V gene end was trimmed by 5 bases and the J gene end by 1 base; junction bases not matched to a gene: 9. The length of the CDR3 is 16 residues. Germline CDR1 and CDR2: MNHNS and SASEGT. CDR3 sequence: CASSLSTGVSNTEAFF. The CDR3 nucleotides are TGTGCCAGCAGTTTGTCGACAGGGGTCTCGAACACTGAAGCTTTCTTT.

This chain joins TRBV30 and TRBJ1-6; perhaps TRBD1 as D (5 bases). Trimming removed 0 bases at V and 9 bases at J, with 6 bases between. The CDR3 is 12 residues long. Per the germline V gene, CDR1 is GTSNPN and CDR2 is SVGIG (reference sequence). The CDR3 is CAWSVRGSPLHF. CDR3 sequence (DNA): TGTGCCTGGAGTGTAAGGGGTTCACCCCTCCACTTT.

The genes are TRBV7-9 and TRBJ1-2; the D gene is possibly TRBD1 (5 bases). The germline gives CDR1 SEHNR, CDR2 FQNEAQ (reference sequence). The CDR3 totals 14 residues. V gave up 5 bases and J gave up 6 bases, with 16 bases separating them. CDR3: CASSHLPGWNGYTF. The CDR3 DNA is TGTGCCAGCAGCCACCTGCCAGGGTGGAATGGCTACACCTTC.

This clonotype has at least ten counts. The V gene is TRBV28, the J gene TRBJ2-3; D possibly uses TRBD1 or TRBD2 (5 bases each). V was shortened by 4 bases and J by 2 bases, with 13 bases between the two germline ends. The germline gives CDR1 MDHEN, CDR2 SYDVKM. The CDR3 spans 15 residues. The CDR3 region is CASSSSGADTDTQYF. The CDR3 nucleotides are TGTGCCAGCAGTTCCTCCGGGGCCGACACAGATACGCAGTATTTT.

This clonotype has ten or more counts. The V gene is TRBV6-2 or TRBV6-3, the J gene TRBJ1-2, with 11 bases that match TRBD1. Germline-derived CDR1 and CDR2 are MNHEY and SVGEGT. The CDR3 sequence is 14 residues long. Trimming removed 4 bases from V and 6 bases from J; junction bases left unmatched: 4. CDR3 DNA: TGTGCCAGCAGTTCGGACAGGGGGCTTGATGGCTACACCTTC. Protein product: CASSSDRGLDGYTF.

In this sample, this clonotype turned up many times. The chain carries TRBV20-1 and TRBJ2-5, with D unclear. V was shortened by 0 bases and J by 1 base, with 0 bases between the two germline ends. Looked up from germline, CDR1 is DFQATT and CDR2 is SNEGSKA (reference sequence). The CDR3 extends over 11 amino acids. The CDR3 DNA is TGCAGTGCTAGAGACCAAGAGACCCAGTACTTC. This sequence encodes CSARDQETQYF.

V usage is TRBV11-3 and J usage is TRBJ2-2; TRBD1 matches 8 bases. The V and J ends lost 1 base and 1 base, in that order; junction bases with no gene match: 14. Germline CDR1 reads SGHNT; CDR2 reads YENEEA. This CDR3 has 20 residues. CDR3 DNA sequence: TGTGCCAGCAGCTTAGCACTAGATCTAGGGGGACAGGAGAACACCGGGGAGCTGTTTTTT. This codes for CASSLALDLGGQENTGELFF.

Ten or more counts support this clonotype. V is TRBV12-3 or TRBV12-4 and J is TRBJ2-1; weak D call: TRBD2 (5 bases). V was trimmed by 0 bases and J by 7 bases, leaving 10 bases between them. The CDR3 is made up of 14 amino acids. This chain's CDR3 is CASSLAQRGNEQFF. As DNA, the CDR3 is TGTGCCAGCAGTTTAGCCCAGCGAGGGAATGAGCAGTTCTTC.

The chain recombines TRBV18 with TRBJ1-4; 8 bases are shared with TRBD1. CDR3 length: 14 amino acids. With 2 bases clipped from V and 7 bases from J, the junction kept 3 bases outside the gene matches. CDR1 KGHSH and CDR2 LQKENI come from the germline V gene. The CDR3 reads CASSPWTGTEKLFF. In nucleotides, the CDR3 is TGTGCCAGCTCACCATGGACAGGGACTGAAAAACTGTTTTTT.

This chain uses TRBV3-1 with TRBJ2-1, with 9 bases aligning to TRBD2. In germline, CDR1 is LGHDT, CDR2 YNNKEL (reference sequence). The CDR3 runs to 13 residues. J lost 8 bases, V lost 6 bases, and 5 bases had no gene match. Here the CDR3 reads CASRREGVHEQFF. The CDR3 DNA sequence: TGTGCCAGCAGGCGGGAGGGAGTCCATGAGCAGTTCTTC.

The sample holds a few counts of this clonotype. This sequence joins TRBV10-3 and TRBJ1-1; 10 bases line up with TRBD1. The CDR3 totals 16 residues. From germline, CDR1 is ENHRY and CDR2 SYGVKD. The V segment lost 2 bases and the J segment 5 bases; nucleotides outside the gene matches: 8. The CDR3 reads CAISEKSTGGVTEAFF. CDR3 bases: TGTGCCATCAGTGAGAAGTCGACAGGGGGCGTTACTGAAGCTTTCTTT.

The table lists this clonotype with a few counts. Here the CDR3 reads CASSQVLWDTILYF. Here the CDR3 DNA reads TGTGCCAGCAGCCAAGTTCTGTGGGATACGATTTTGTACTTC. This chain uses TRBV14 with TRBJ2-5, with D unclear. Trimming left V 1 base short and J 13 bases short, with 19 bases between. Germline CDR1 reads SGHDN; CDR2 reads FVKESK. The CDR3 has 14 residues.